This TCR beta chain was captured by sequencing in a study of tumour-infiltrating T cells in Burkitt lymphoma. Study context: Repertoire clonality predicted overall and progression-free survival.

Generated by immunoSEQ multiplex PCR, the TCRdb table keeps only in-frame clones and is missing some. The sample consists of roughly 15,000 clones, roughly 74% of them appearing once. Germline V lookup: CDR1 MNHEY, CDR2 SVGAGI. V was shortened by 0 bases and J by 4 bases, with 7 bases between the two germline ends. The CDR3 spans 13 residues. This chain uses TRBV6-5 with TRBJ2-7, with D uncertain. This TCR was recovered from a human donor with diffuse large B-cell lymphoma. The sequencing sample was made of tumor tissue. CDR3 DNA sequence: TGTGCCAGCAGTTACTCAGAGGTTTACGAGCAGTACTTC. As protein: CASSYSEVYEQYF.